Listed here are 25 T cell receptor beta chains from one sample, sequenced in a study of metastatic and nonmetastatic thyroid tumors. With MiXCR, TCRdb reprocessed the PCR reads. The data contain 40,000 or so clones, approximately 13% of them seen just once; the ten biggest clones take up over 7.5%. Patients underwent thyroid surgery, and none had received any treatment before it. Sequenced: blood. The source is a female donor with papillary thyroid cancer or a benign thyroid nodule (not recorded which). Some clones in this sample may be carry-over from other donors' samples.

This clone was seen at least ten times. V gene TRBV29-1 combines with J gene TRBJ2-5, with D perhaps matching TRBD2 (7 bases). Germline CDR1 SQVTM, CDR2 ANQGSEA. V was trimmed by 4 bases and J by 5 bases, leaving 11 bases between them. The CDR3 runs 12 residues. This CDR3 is CSVGTGGETQYF. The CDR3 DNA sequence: TGCAGCGTTGGGACGGGGGGCGAGACCCAGTACTTC.

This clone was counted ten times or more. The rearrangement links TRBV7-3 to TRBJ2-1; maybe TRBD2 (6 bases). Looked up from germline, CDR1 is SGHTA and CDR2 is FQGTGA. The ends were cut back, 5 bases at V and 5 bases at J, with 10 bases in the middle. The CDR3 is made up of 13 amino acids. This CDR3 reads CASSPGTHNEQFF. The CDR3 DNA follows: TGTGCCAGCAGCCCCGGGACTCACAATGAGCAGTTCTTC.

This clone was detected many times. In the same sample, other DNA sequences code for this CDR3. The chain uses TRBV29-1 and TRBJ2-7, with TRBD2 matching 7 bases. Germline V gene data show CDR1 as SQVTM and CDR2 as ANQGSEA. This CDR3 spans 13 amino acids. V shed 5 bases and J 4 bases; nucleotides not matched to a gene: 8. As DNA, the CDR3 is TGCAGCGTTTTCGGACTAGACGGGTACGAGCAGTACTTC. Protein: CSVFGLDGYEQYF.

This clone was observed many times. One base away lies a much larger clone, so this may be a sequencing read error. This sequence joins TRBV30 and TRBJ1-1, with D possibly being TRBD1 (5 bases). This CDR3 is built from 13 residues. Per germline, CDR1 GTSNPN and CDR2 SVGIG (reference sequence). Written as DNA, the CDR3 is TGTGTCTGGAGTCGGGCCGGGGGTACTGAAGCTTTCTTT. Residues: CVWSRAGGTEAFF.

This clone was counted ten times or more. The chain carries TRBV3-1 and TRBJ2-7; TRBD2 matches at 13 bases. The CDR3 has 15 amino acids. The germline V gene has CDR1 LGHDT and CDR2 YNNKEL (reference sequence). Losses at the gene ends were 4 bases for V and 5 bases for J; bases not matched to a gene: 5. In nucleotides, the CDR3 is TGTGCCAGCAGCCCCCGACTAGCGGGAGGCCACGAGCAGTACTTC. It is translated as CASSPRLAGGHEQYF.

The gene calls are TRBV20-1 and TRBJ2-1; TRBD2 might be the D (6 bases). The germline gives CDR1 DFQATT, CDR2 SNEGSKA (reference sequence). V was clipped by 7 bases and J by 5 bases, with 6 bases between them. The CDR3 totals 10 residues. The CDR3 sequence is CSGGDNEQFF. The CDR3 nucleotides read TGCAGTGGGGGGGACAATGAGCAGTTCTTC.

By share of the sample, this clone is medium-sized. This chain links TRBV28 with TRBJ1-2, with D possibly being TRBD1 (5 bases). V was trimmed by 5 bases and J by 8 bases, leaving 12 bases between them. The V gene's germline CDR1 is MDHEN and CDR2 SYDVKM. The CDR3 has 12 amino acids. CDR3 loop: CASSPIRDGYTF. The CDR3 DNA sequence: TGTGCCAGCAGTCCGATCAGGGACGGCTACACCTTC.

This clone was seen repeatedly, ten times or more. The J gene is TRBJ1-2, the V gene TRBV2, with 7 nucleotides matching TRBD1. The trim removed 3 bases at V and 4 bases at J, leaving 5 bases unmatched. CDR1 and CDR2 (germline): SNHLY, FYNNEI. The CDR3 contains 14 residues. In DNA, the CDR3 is TGTGCCAGCAGTGAGGACAGGACGTCCTATGGCTACACCTTC. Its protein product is CASSEDRTSYGYTF.

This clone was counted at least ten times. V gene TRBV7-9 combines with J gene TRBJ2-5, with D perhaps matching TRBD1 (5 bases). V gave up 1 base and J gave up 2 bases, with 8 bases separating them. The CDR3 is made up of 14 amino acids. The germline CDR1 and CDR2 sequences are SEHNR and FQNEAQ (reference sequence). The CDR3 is CASSLEGRQETQYF. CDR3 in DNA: TGTGCCAGCAGCTTAGAGGGGCGGCAAGAGACCCAGTACTTC. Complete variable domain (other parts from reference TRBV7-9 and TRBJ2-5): DTGVSQNPRHKITKRGQNVTFRCDPISEHNRLYWYRQTLGQGPEFLTYFQNEAQLEKSRLLSDRFSAERPKGSFSTLEIQRTEQGDSAMYLCASSLEGRQETQYFGPGTRLLVL.

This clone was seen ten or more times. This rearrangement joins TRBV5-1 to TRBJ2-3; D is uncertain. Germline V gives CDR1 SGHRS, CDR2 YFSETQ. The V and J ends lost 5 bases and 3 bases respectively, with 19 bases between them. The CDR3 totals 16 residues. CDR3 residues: CASRTGLTLVTDTQYF. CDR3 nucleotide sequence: TGCGCCAGCAGGACCGGCCTCACCCTGGTGACAGATACGCAGTATTTT.

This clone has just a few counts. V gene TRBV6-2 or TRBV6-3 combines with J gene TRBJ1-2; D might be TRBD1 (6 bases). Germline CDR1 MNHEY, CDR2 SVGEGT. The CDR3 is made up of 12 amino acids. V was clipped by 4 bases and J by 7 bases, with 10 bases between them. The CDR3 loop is CASSWGQGGYTF. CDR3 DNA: TGTGCCAGCAGTTGGGGACAAGGTGGCTACACCTTC.

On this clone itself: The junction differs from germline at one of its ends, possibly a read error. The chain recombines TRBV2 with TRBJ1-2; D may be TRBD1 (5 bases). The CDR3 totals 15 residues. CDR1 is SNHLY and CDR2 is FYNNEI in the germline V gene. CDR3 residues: CARSDPRQLVYGYTF. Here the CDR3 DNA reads TGTGCCAGAAGTGATCCCAGACAGTTAGTCTATGGCTACACCTTC.

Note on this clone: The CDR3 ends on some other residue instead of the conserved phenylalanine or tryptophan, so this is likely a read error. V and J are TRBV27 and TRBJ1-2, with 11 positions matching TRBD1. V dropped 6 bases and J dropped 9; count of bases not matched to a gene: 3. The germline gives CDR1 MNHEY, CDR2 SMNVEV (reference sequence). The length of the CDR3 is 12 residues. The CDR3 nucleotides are TGTGCCAGCAGGGGGACAGGGGGGTGCTACACCGTC. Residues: CASRGTGGCYTV.

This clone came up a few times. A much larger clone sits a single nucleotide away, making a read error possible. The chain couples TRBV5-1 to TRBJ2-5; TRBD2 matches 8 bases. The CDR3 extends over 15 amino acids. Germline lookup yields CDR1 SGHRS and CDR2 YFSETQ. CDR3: CASSLTAGVVEIQYF. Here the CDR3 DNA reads TGCGCCAGCAGCTTGACAGCGGGAGTGGTAGAGATCCAGTACTTC.

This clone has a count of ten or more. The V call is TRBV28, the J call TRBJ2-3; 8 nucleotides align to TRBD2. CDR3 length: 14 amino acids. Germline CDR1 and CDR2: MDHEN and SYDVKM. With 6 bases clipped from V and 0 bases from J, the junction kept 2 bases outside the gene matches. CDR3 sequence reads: CASRLAASTDTQYF. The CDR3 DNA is TGTGCCAGCAGACTAGCGGCCAGCACAGATACGCAGTATTTT.

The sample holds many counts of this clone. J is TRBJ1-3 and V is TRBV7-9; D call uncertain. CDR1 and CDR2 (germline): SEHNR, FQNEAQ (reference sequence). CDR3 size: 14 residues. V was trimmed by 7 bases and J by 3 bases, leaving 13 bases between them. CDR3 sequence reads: CASKGRGNGNTIYF. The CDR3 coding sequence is TGTGCCAGCAAAGGGCGCGGAAATGGAAACACCATATATTTT.

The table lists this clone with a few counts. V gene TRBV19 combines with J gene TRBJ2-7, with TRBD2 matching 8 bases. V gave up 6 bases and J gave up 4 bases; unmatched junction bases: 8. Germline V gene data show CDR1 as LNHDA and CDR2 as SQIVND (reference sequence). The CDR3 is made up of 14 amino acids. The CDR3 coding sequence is TGTGCCAGTAGCCTTACCGGGGGGGCGTACGAGCAGTACTTC. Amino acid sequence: CASSLTGGAYEQYF.

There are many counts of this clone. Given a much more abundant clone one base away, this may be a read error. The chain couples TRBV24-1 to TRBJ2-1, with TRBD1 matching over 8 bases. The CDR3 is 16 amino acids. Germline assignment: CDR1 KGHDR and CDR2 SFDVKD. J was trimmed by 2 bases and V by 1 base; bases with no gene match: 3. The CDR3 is CATSDFRQGPYNEQFF. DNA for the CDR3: TGTGCCACCAGTGATTTCCGACAGGGGCCCTACAATGAGCAGTTCTTC.

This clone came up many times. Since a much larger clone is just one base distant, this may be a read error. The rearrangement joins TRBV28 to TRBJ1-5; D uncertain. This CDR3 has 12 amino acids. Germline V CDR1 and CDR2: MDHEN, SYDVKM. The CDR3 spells CAIGTSSQPQHF. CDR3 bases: TGTGCCATCGGTACAAGCAGTCAGCCCCAGCATTTT.

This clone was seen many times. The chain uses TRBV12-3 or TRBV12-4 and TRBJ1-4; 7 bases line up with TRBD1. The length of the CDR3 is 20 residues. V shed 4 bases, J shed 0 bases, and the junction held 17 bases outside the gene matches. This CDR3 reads CASSYAAGTDFSATNEKLFF. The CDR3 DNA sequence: TGTGCCAGCAGTTACGCCGCCGGGACAGACTTTTCTGCAACTAATGAAAAACTGTTTTTT.

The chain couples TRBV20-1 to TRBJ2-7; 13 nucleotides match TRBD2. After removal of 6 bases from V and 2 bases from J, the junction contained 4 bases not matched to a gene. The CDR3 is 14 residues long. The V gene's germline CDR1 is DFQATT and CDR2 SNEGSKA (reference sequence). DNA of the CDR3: TGCAGTGCCCGACTAGCGGGGGGAACCTACGAGCAGTACTTC. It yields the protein CSARLAGGTYEQYF.

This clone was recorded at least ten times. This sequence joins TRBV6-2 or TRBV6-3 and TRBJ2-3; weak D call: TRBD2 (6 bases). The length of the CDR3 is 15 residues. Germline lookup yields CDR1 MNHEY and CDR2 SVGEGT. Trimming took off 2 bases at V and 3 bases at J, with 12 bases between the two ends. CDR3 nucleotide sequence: TGTGCCAGCAGTTACGAGGGAGGAGAGACAGATACGCAGTATTTT. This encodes CASSYEGGETDTQYF.

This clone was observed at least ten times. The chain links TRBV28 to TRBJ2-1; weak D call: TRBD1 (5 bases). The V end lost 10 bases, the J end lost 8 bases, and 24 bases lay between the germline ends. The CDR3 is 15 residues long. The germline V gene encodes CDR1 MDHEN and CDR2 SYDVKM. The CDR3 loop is CAITTLSLLGDEQFF. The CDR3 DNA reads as TGTGCCATCACTACCCTCAGCCTGTTAGGGGATGAGCAGTTCTTC.

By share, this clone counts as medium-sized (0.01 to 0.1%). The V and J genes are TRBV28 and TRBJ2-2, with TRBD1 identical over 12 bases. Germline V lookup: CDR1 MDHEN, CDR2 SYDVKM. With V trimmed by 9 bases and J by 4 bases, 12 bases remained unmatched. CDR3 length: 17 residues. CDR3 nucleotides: TGTGCCAGTTCATCGGGACAGGGGGCGAGGGGCACCGGGGAGCTGTTTTTT. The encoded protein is CASSSGQGARGTGELFF.

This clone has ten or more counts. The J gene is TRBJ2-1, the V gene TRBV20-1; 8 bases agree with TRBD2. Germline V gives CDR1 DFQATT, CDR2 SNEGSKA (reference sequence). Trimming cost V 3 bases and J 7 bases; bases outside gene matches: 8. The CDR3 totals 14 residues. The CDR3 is CSASSGTSRNEQFF. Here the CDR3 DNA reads TGCAGTGCTAGCTCCGGGACTAGTAGAAATGAGCAGTTCTTC.